One and the same sample provided the 23 T cell receptor beta chains below, sequenced in a study of spatial heterogeneity in lung cancer. Time point defined: sample taken at primary tumor resection. Sequencing of whole RNA from tumor, nontumor lung or frozen PBMC involved no sorting. TCRdb reprocessed the 5' RACE reads via MiXCR and lists one record per CDR3 protein. The table shows more than 9,000 distinct CDR3 sequences, with approximately 6.2% occurring only once. The sequences come from normal lung tissue next to the tumor, collected at surgery. The receptor source for this set is a male donor with early-stage non-small cell lung cancer.

This clonotype has a count of ten or more. Since it is a stray read in a library aimed at alpha chains, this beta chain has a size that is not meaningful. The chain has TRBV2 and TRBJ2-5, with D maybe TRBD2 (5 bases). V gave up 6 bases and J gave up 2 bases, with 7 bases separating them. CDR1 is SNHLY, CDR2 FYNNEI, per germline. The CDR3 totals 12 residues. The CDR3 DNA reads TGTGCCAGCAGCGAGGGACAAGAGACCCAGTACTTC. Amino acid sequence: CASSEGQETQYF.

Many counts were recorded for this clonotype. Since it is a stray read in a library aimed at alpha chains, this beta chain has a size that is not meaningful. This sequence joins TRBV7-2 and TRBJ1-4; D gene uncertain. The V gene's germline CDR1 is SGHTA and CDR2 FQGNSA. V lost 1 base and J 4 bases, leaving 13 bases between the germline ends. The CDR3 is made up of 16 amino acids. The CDR3 reads CASSLDPPPVNEKLFF. Written as DNA, the CDR3 is TGTGCCAGCAGCTTAGATCCGCCACCTGTTAATGAAAAACTGTTTTTT.

Remarks on this clonotype: The size of this beta chain means little, since it is a stray read in a library made for alpha chains. V usage is TRBV6-5 and J usage is TRBJ2-2, with D possibly matching TRBD1 (6 bases). The CDR3 is 15 residues long. Germline V gene sequence: CDR1 MNHEY, CDR2 SVGAGI. The V end lost 5 bases, the J end lost 0 bases, and 10 bases lay between the germline ends. CDR3 coding DNA: TGTGCCAGCAGTGGACAGCCCGCGAACACCGGGGAGCTGTTTTTT. It is translated as CASSGQPANTGELFF.

In this sample, this clonotype turned up many times. This beta chain is an unintended read in a library built for alpha chains; its size means little. The rearrangement uses TRBV25-1 and TRBJ1-6; D gene unclear. V was clipped by 4 bases and J by 7 bases, with 14 bases between them. This CDR3 contains 15 residues. Germline loops: CDR1 MGHDK, CDR2 SYGVNS. Written as DNA, the CDR3 is TGTGCCAGCAGTGCCAGGAGTCAAAGGAATTCACCCCTCCACTTT. Its translation is CASSARSQRNSPLHF.

In its sample, this clonotype was seen a few times. Found in a library prepared for alpha chains, this beta chain is an off-target read, and its abundance has little meaning. The gene calls are TRBV2 and TRBJ2-7; D is undetermined. V was pared by 5 bases and J by 5 bases, with 16 bases between. This CDR3 comprises 14 residues. Germline V gene lookup returns CDR1 SNHLY and CDR2 FYNNEI. In nucleotides, the CDR3 is TGTGCCAGCAGTCCTAATCCGGGTCCCCACGAGCAGTACTTC. Its protein product is CASSPNPGPHEQYF.

As concerns this clonotype: This beta chain lies outside the target of a library built for alpha chains; its clone size means little. The gene calls are TRBV2 and TRBJ2-7; no clear D. V was trimmed by 2 bases and J by 2 bases, leaving 16 bases between them. From germline, CDR1 is SNHLY and CDR2 FYNNEI. The CDR3 runs to 16 residues. The CDR3 spells CASSEFTIGVTYEQYF. CDR3 nucleotide sequence: TGTGCCAGCAGTGAATTTACCATTGGGGTCACCTACGAGCAGTACTTC.

Ten or more counts support this clonotype. This beta chain was picked up by a library intended for alpha chains and is off target, so its count carries little meaning. The chain recombines TRBV7-9 with TRBJ2-2, with a possible D match to TRBD1 (5 bases). The CDR3 extends over 14 amino acids. The ends were cut back, 3 bases at V and 4 bases at J, with 9 bases in the middle. CDR1 is SEHNR, CDR2 FQNEAQ, per germline (reference sequence). CDR3 sequence (DNA): TGTGCCAGCAGCTTGGTCCAGGGCACCGGGGAGCTGTTTTTT. As protein: CASSLVQGTGELFF.

In regard to this clonotype: In a library made to pick up alpha chains, this beta chain is a stray read with a size that means little. V gene TRBV2 combines with J gene TRBJ1-2, with D hard to call. The CDR3 totals 12 residues. V was clipped by 7 bases and J by 5 bases, with 11 bases between them. The germline CDR1 and CDR2 sequences are SNHLY and FYNNEI. This CDR3 reads CASKIGDYGYTF. The CDR3, as DNA: TGTGCCAGCAAAATCGGGGATTATGGCTACACCTTC.

Turning to this clonotype: A library prepared for alpha chains yielded this beta chain as an off-target read; its size is of little meaning. The chain employs TRBV30 and TRBJ2-5, with a possible D match to TRBD1 (7 bases). Between the trimmed V and J ends, which lost 5 bases and 4 bases, there was a span of 11 bases. The germline V gene encodes CDR1 GTSNPN and CDR2 SVGIG (reference sequence). The CDR3 has 12 amino acids. The CDR3 loop reads CAWHRGGETQYF. The CDR3 nucleotides read TGTGCCTGGCACAGGGGAGGAGAGACCCAGTACTTC.

This clonotype was recorded at least ten times. This beta chain lies outside the target of a library built for alpha chains; its clone size means little. The V call is TRBV6-5, the J call TRBJ2-7; 9 bases match TRBD1. Germline V gene lookup returns CDR1 MNHEY and CDR2 SVGAGI. This CDR3 is 16 amino acids long. V lost 6 bases and J lost 0; bases outside the gene matches: 9. CDR3 sequence: CASSAYGQGYSYEQYF. The CDR3 DNA reads as TGTGCCAGCAGCGCCTACGGACAGGGGTACTCCTACGAGCAGTACTTC.

This clonotype was seen at least ten times. Found in a library prepared for alpha chains, this beta chain is an off-target read, and its abundance has little meaning. The V call is TRBV12-3 or TRBV12-4, the J call TRBJ1-5, with a possible D match to TRBD1 (6 bases). V was cut by 6 bases and J by 0 bases, with 12 bases left in between. The CDR3 contains 15 residues. This chain's CDR3 is CASRDDRYSNQPQHF. DNA of the CDR3: TGTGCCAGCAGAGACGACAGGTATAGCAATCAGCCCCAGCATTTT.

This clonotype was found many times. This beta chain appears as a stray read in a library generated for alpha chains; its size is not informative. The V gene is TRBV3-1, the J gene TRBJ1-1, with D unclear. The CDR3 contains 12 residues. With 2 bases removed from V and 2 bases from J, the gap between germline ends came to 3 bases. Germline V gene lookup returns CDR1 LGHDT and CDR2 YNNKEL (reference sequence). The CDR3 coding sequence is TGTGCCAGCAGCCAAAGAAACACTGAAGCTTTCTTT. Protein sequence: CASSQRNTEAFF.

Relative to its sample, this clonotype is medium-sized. This beta chain represents an off-target read in a library built for alpha chains; its size is of limited meaning. The V call is TRBV12-3 or TRBV12-4, the J call TRBJ1-2, with a tentative D call TRBD1 (5 bases). The CDR3 totals 13 residues. V was cut by 7 bases and J by 7 bases, with 16 bases left in between. CDR3 region: CASTILRGSGYTF. CDR3 coding DNA: TGTGCCAGCACCATACTCCGGGGGTCTGGCTACACCTTC.

This clonotype came up many times. This beta chain represents an off-target read in a library built for alpha chains; its size is of limited meaning. The J gene is TRBJ1-5, the V gene TRBV20-1, with D tentatively TRBD1 (5 bases). The germline CDR1 and CDR2 sequences are DFQATT and SNEGSKA (reference sequence). The CDR3 contains 14 residues. V lost 3 bases and J lost 4, with 13 bases in between. For the CDR3, the DNA is TGCAGTGCTAGGGTTTTTGCAGGGAATCAGCCCCAGCATTTT. It yields the protein CSARVFAGNQPQHF.

About this clonotype: For a library built for alpha chains, this beta chain is a stray read; little rests on its size. The rearrangement joins TRBV28 to TRBJ2-7; TRBD2 matches 8 bases. The J segment lost 3 bases and the V segment lost 3 bases, leaving 10 bases of the junction unmatched. CDR1 and CDR2 from the germline V gene are MDHEN and SYDVKM. The CDR3 length is 16 residues. In DNA, the CDR3 is TGTGCCAGCAGTTTCGTCGGAATAGCGGGATTCTACGAGCAGTACTTC. This sequence encodes CASSFVGIAGFYEQYF. The full variable domain, with the rest looked up from reference TRBV28 and TRBJ2-7, is DVKVTQSSRYLVKRTGEKVFLECVQDMDHENMFWYRQDPGLGLRLIYFSYDVKMKEKGDIPEGYSVSREKKERFSLILESASTNQTSMYLCASSFVGIAGFYEQYFGPGTRLTVT.

In its sample, this clonotype ranks as medium-sized (0.01 to 0.1%). This beta chain is off target for a library built for alpha chains, so its abundance means little. The chain has TRBV7-8 and TRBJ2-7; 12 bases agree with TRBD1. Germline CDR1 SGHVS, CDR2 FQNEAQ. V gave up 5 bases and J gave up 6 bases; unmatched junction bases: 5. There are 14 residues in the CDR3. The CDR3 protein is CASSMGQGAGEQYF. The CDR3 bases are TGTGCCAGCAGCATGGGACAGGGGGCTGGCGAGCAGTACTTC.

There are many counts of this clonotype. A library made for alpha chains picked up this beta chain off target, so its size means little. The chain is built from TRBV7-6 and TRBJ2-1; 9 bases align to TRBD2. The CDR3 contains 16 residues. Per the germline V gene, CDR1 is SGHVS and CDR2 is FNYEAQ. J lost 7 bases, V lost 4 bases, and 11 bases had no gene match. For the CDR3, the DNA is TGTGCCAGCAGCTCCCTGAGGGGCGGGAGGGGAAATGAGCAGTTCTTC. It is translated as CASSSLRGGRGNEQFF.

This clonotype has a count of ten or more. The library was prepared for alpha chains; this beta chain is a stray read, so its frequency means little. The V call is TRBV2, the J call TRBJ1-2; TRBD1 is a possible D gene (5 bases). Germline V gene sequence: CDR1 SNHLY, CDR2 FYNNEI. The CDR3 is 16 amino acids. V shed 6 bases and J shed 0 bases, with 17 bases lying between them. CDR3 DNA: TGTGCCAGCAGGGGTTCTAGGGGACGGTCTAACTATGGCTACACCTTC. Its translation is CASRGSRGRSNYGYTF.

A few counts support this clonotype. Being off target in a library aimed at alpha chains, this beta chain has a size of little meaning. J is TRBJ2-7 and V is TRBV12-3 or TRBV12-4; D is unclear. This CDR3 has 12 amino acids. Trimming pared 6 bases from V and 3 bases from J, leaving 9 bases between. CDR3 in DNA: TGTGCCAGCAGCCTTGGTTTCTACGAGCAGTACTTC. Protein: CASSLGFYEQYF.

Worth noting for this clonotype: With a much larger clone just one base away, this may be a read error. Being off target in a library aimed at alpha chains, this beta chain has a size of little meaning. The chain employs TRBV20-1 and TRBJ2-5; D is perhaps TRBD1 or TRBD2 (5 bases each). CDR1 and CDR2 from the germline V gene are DFQATT and SNEGSKA (reference sequence). The CDR3 has 17 amino acids. CDR3 nucleotide sequence: TGCAGTACTAGAGATGTCGGGGATAGGGGTCGGGAAGAGACCCAGTACTTC. Protein sequence: CSTRDVGDRGREETQYF.

This clonotype was recorded at least ten times. This beta chain appears as a stray read in a library generated for alpha chains; its size is not informative. The chain employs TRBV6-6 and TRBJ2-7; weak D call: TRBD2 (5 bases). Germline assignment: CDR1 MNHNY and CDR2 SVGAGI (reference sequence). V was pared by 1 base and J by 0 bases, with 10 bases between. This CDR3 has 15 residues. The DNA of the CDR3 is TGTGCCAGCAGTTACTTAGGGAGTCGCTCCTACGAGCAGTACTTC. The encoded protein is CASSYLGSRSYEQYF.

About this clonotype itself: Because the library targeted alpha chains, this beta chain is an off-target read whose size means little. The chain recombines TRBV5-4 with TRBJ2-3; 10 bases are a match to TRBD2. The CDR3 length is 16 residues. In germline, CDR1 is SGHNT, CDR2 YYREEE (reference sequence). Germline trimming cut 4 bases from V and 5 bases from J; bases unmatched to any gene: 10. The DNA for the CDR3 is TGTGCCAGCAGCCCGATGAGCGGGAGGGCCGAAGATACGCAGTATTTT. This gives the protein CASSPMSGRAEDTQYF. Complete variable domain (other parts from reference TRBV5-4 and TRBJ2-3): ETGVTQSPTHLIKTRGQQVTLRCSSQSGHNTVSWYQQALGQGPQFIFQYYREEENGRGNFPPRFSGLQFPNYSSELNVNALELDDSALYLCASSPMSGRAEDTQYFGPGTRLTVL.

This clonotype is classed as medium-sized. The library was built for alpha chains, so this beta chain is an off-target read and its size means little. The chain has TRBV4-1 and TRBJ1-4; 7 nucleotides match TRBD1. CDR1 is MGHRA and CDR2 is YSYEKL in the germline V gene. Trimming at V came to 10 bases and at J to 7 bases, leaving 15 bases not matched to a gene. The CDR3 sequence is 15 residues long. CDR3 sequence reads: CANRHPGTECEKLFF. CDR3 coding DNA: TGCGCCAACCGACACCCCGGGACAGAGTGTGAAAAACTGTTTTTT.